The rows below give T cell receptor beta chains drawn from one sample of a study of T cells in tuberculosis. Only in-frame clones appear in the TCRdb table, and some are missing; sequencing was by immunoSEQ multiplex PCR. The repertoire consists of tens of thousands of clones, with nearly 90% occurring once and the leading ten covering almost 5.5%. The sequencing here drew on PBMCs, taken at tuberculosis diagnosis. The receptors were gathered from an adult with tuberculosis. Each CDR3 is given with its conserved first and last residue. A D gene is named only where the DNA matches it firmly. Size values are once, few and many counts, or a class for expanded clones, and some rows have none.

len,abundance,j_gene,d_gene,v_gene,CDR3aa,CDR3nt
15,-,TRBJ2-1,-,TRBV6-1,CASSEGGGTYNEQFF,TGTGCCAGCAGCGAAGGGGGGGGAACCTACAATGAGCAGTTCTTC
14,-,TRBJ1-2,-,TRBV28,CASSLQGQNYGYTF,TGTGCCAGCAGTCTCCAGGGGCAGAACTATGGCTACACCTTC
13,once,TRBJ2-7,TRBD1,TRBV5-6,CASSVGTGGEQYF,TGTGCCAGCAGCGTAGGGACAGGGGGCGAGCAGTACTTC
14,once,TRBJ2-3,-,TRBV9,CASSVGGSTDTQYF,TGTGCCAGCAGCGTAGGGGGCAGCACAGATACGCAGTATTTT
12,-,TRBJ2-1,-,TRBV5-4,CASSLYYDEQFF,TGTGCCAGCAGCCTCTACTACGATGAGCAGTTCTTC
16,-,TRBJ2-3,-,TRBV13,CASSPEGGGSTDTQYF,TGTGCCAGCAGTCCCGAAGGGGGGGGAAGCACAGATACGCAGTATTTT
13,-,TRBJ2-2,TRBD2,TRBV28,CASISGSAGELFF,TGTGCCAGCATTAGCGGGAGTGCCGGGGAGCTGTTTTTT
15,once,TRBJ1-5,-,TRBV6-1,CASSERTPREEPQHF,TGTGCCAGCAGTGAAAGGACACCTCGCGAGGAGCCCCAGCATTTT
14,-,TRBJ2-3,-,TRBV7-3,CASSPQGREDTQYF,TGTGCCAGCAGCCCCCAAGGGCGGGAAGATACGCAGTATTTT
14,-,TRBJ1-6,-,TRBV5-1,CASSLFPAGSPLHF,TGCGCCAGCAGCCTTTTCCCCGCGGGTTCACCCCTCCACTTT
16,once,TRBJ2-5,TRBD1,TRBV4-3,CASSHRPSGGQETQYF,TGCGCCAGCAGCCACCGCCCTTCAGGGGGACAAGAGACCCAGTACTTC
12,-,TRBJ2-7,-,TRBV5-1,CASSLGGYEQYF,TGCGCCAGCAGCTTGGGAGGGTACGAGCAGTACTTC
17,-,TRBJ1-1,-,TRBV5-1,CASSGGGWGPMNTEAFF,TGCGCCAGCAGCGGCGGCGGGTGGGGGCCAATGAACACTGAAGCTTTCTTT
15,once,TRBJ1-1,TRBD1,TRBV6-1,CASSRTGGRVTEAFF,TGTGCCAGCAGTAGGACAGGGGGCAGGGTCACTGAAGCTTTCTTT
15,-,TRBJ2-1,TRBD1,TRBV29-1,CSVAGGPGGSNEQFF,TGCAGCGTTGCGGGTGGGCCAGGGGGATCAAATGAGCAGTTCTTC
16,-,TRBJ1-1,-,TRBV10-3,CAIRKPDWTGNTEAFF,TGTGCCATCAGGAAGCCGGACTGGACGGGGAACACTGAAGCTTTCTTT
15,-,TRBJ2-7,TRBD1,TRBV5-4,CASSQDRGRRVEQYF,TGTGCCAGCAGCCAAGACAGGGGTCGGCGGGTCGAGCAGTACTTC
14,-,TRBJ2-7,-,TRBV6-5,CASSFSAWEYEQYF,TGTGCCAGCAGTTTCTCGGCCTGGGAGTACGAGCAGTACTTC
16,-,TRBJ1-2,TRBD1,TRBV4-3,CASSPRDRLLNYGYTF,TGCGCCAGCAGCCCCCGGGACAGGCTTCTTAACTATGGCTACACCTTC
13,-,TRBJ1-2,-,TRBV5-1,CASSLSREGGYTF,TGCGCCAGCAGCTTGAGCAGGGAAGGTGGCTACACCTTC
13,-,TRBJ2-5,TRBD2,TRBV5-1,CATGGLAGETQYF,TGCGCCACCGGGGGACTAGCGGGGGAGACCCAGTACTTC
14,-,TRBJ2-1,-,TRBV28,CASTGPGTHNEQFF,TGTGCCAGCACCGGCCCCGGGACACACAATGAGCAGTTCTTC
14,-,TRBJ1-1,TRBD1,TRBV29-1,CSVGTGVYDTEAFF,TGCAGCGTTGGGACAGGGGTGTACGACACTGAAGCTTTCTTT
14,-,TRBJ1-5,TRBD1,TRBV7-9,CASSLAGQGQPQHF,TGTGCCAGCAGCTTAGCAGGACAGGGTCAGCCCCAGCATTTT
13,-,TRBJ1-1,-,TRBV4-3,CASSPRNGAVAFF,TGCGCCAGCAGCCCACGAAATGGGGCGGTAGCTTTCTTT
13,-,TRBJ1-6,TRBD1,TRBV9,CASNQGANSPLHF,TGTGCCAGCAACCAGGGGGCGAATTCACCCCTCCACTTT
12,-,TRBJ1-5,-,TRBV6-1,CASTGTGEAQHF,TGTGCCAGCACCGGGACCGGGGAGGCCCAGCATTTT
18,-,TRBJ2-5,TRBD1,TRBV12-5,CASGSRLTGTGGQETQYF,TGTGCTAGTGGTTCACGTCTAACCGGGACAGGGGGCCAAGAGACCCAGTACTTC
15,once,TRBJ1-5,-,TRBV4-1,CASSQVTGSNQPQHF,TGCGCCAGCAGCCAAGTAACGGGGAGCAATCAGCCCCAGCATTTT
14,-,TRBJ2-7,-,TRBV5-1,CASRQGAATYEQYF,TGCGCCAGCCGGCAAGGAGCAGCAACCTACGAGCAGTACTTC
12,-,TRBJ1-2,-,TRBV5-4,CASSSDSYGYTF,TGTGCCAGCAGCTCCGACAGCTATGGCTACACCTTC
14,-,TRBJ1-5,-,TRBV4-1,CASSQEGLGQPQHF,TGCGCCAGCAGCCAAGAGGGACTGGGACAGCCCCAGCATTTT
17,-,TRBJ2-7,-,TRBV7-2,CASSRLGASGTAYEQYF,TGTGCCAGCAGCCGTTTGGGGGCCAGCGGGACCGCCTACGAGCAGTACTTC
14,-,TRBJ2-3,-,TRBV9,CASSVGRTADTQYF,TGTGCCAGCAGCGTAGGGAGAACGGCAGATACGCAGTATTTT
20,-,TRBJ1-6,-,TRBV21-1,CASSRGVPCSPSGYNSPLHF,TGTGCCAGCAGCAGAGGAGTCCCCTGCAGCCCAAGCGGATATAATTCACCCCTCCACTTT
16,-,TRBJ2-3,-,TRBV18,CASSPTPGVGTDTQYF,TGTGCCAGCTCCCCTACTCCAGGGGTGGGCACAGATACGCAGTATTTT
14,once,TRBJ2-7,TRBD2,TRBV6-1,CASTLAGGAYEQYF,TGTGCCAGCACCCTAGCGGGAGGGGCCTACGAGCAGTACTTC
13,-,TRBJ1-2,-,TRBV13,CASSFSSYYGYTF,TGTGCCAGCAGCTTCTCCTCCTACTATGGCTACACCTTC
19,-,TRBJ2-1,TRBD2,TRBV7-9,CASSPSPSGRASSYNEQFF,TGTGCCAGCAGCCCCTCACCTAGCGGGAGGGCGAGCTCCTACAATGAGCAGTTCTTC
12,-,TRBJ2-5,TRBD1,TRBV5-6,CASSQTGLSQYF,TGTGCCAGCAGCCAGACAGGGCTAAGCCAGTACTTC
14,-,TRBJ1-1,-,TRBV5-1,CASSLRTANTEAFF,TGCGCCAGCAGCTTGAGGACAGCGAACACTGAAGCTTTCTTT
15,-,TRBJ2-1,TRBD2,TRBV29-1,CSVHTGTSGGNEQFF,TGCAGCGTTCACACTGGGACTAGCGGCGGGAATGAGCAGTTCTTC
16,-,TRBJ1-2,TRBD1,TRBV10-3,CAISDGAGQGARGYTF,TGTGCCATCAGTGATGGGGCGGGACAGGGGGCGCGTGGCTACACCTTC
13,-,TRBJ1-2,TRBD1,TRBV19,CASSIQGAYGYTF,TGTGCCAGTAGTATACAGGGGGCGTATGGCTACACCTTC
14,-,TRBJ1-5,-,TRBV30,CAWSTVSPDQPQHF,TGTGCCTGGAGTACGGTGAGTCCCGATCAGCCCCAGCATTTT
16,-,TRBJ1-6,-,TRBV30,CAWSVRDLIRNSPLHF,TGTGCCTGGAGTGTAAGAGATCTGATAAGAAATTCACCCCTCCACTTT
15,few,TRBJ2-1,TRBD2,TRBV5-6,CASSYLAGVGNEQFF,TGTGCCAGCAGCTACTTAGCGGGAGTCGGCAATGAGCAGTTCTTC
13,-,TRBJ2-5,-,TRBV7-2,CASSLYAGGTQYF,TGTGCCAGCAGCTTGTACGCCGGCGGGACCCAGTACTTC
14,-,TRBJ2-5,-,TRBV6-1,CASSEVREKETQYF,TGTGCCAGCAGTGAAGTTCGGGAGAAAGAGACCCAGTACTTC
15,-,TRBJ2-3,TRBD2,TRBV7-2,CASSLQRGGTDTQYF,TGTGCCAGCAGCTTACAGCGGGGGGGCACAGATACGCAGTATTTT
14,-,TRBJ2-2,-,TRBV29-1,CSVKTGANTGELFF,TGCAGCGTAAAGACAGGAGCGAACACCGGGGAGCTGTTTTTT
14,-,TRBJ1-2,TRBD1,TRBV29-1,CSASRTGENYGYTF,TGCAGCGCCTCTCGGACAGGGGAAAACTATGGCTACACCTTC
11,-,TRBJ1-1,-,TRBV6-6,CASSRDGRAFF,TGTGCCAGCAGCAGAGACGGGAGGGCTTTCTTT